This T cell receptor beta chain was obtained from a study of shared clonotypes between healthy human individuals (dated by TCRdb to 2018 to 2020). About the study as a whole: The cohort included a few men and a couple of women between 18 and 49 years of age. For each donor, three plates each were used for CD4 naive and CD4 memory, two plates were used for CD8 naive, and one plate was used for CD8 memory. To estimate repertoire size and how much clonotype sharing occurs between individuals, the study deeply sequenced the blood TCR repertoires of several healthy adults. To increase sequencing depth and limit assay-specific biases, different laboratories used diverse techniques to prepare libraries and sequence TCR repertoires. Between about 0.85 and 8.9 billion PBMCs per donor were obtained by leukapheresis. Study-level results and caveats: The small number of donors limited the genetic and exposure-history diversity represented. Sampling was limited to blood, and TCR repertoires in tissue likely differ from TCR repertoires in blood. Naive subsets generally had larger estimated clonotype richness than memory subsets did. Incomplete sequencing was indicated by rarefaction of sorted-subset datasets, despite the large sequencing depth. Pairwise subsampling led to the expectation that sequencing depth would affect the degree of clonotype sharing among donors. Compared with non-shared clonotypes, clonotypes shared by all four sorted-subset donors had higher generation probabilities. Roughly 5.2% of naive CD4, 3.5% of naive CD8, approximately 2% of memory CD4, and about 0.4% of memory CD8 clonotypes were shared across several donors.

Using the deep immunoSEQ assay, multiplex PCR amplified TCR CDR3 regions from genomic DNA. Extracted genomic DNA from each cell subset was spread evenly across all wells of several immunoSEQ 96-well plates, with each plate serving as a replicate. Each replicate PCR for sorted subsets received around 200 ng genomic DNA, equal to about 30,000 T cell genomes. Purified libraries were measured with a Qubit 3.0 fluorometer, size-checked on a Bioanalyzer 2100, and measured again with the KAPA Library Quantification kit. Every immunoSEQ 96-well plate was sequenced on a separate single-read 150-cycle Illumina NextSeq 550 flow cell. In the source study's methods: Because only junctional sequences without quality scores were contained in the immunoSEQ output, filtering matching that applied to full-length reads could not be performed. Sequences were annotated with PyIR, a Python wrapper for IgBLAST v1.9, using IMGT germline references to assign V/J genes and CDR3. Reads were filtered out if the reads had weak V/J assignments (E-value above 1e-6), no CDR3, stop codons, out-of-frame junctions, or ambiguous translated residues. A V3J clonotype was defined by an identical inferred V gene, J gene, and CDR3 amino acid sequence. Percentage overlap between repertoires was calculated by dividing the number of shared unique clonotypes by the size of the smaller repertoire. Richness of each repertoire was evaluated using RTK rarefaction, the Chao1 estimator, and Recon v2.1 estimates of unobserved clonotypes. For all TCRbeta clonotypes obtained by the gDNA method from four donors, generation probabilities were computed with OLGA. Drawn from immuneACCESS, this table holds only the in-frame rearrangements with V and J called that TCRdb kept. Clones are partly lost; checked studies trace under half to an unresolved V gene and leave the rest unexplained. V, J and clone size are taken as reported in that table, and D and trimming were inferred from the DNA itself. The sample table holds about 2.2 million clones, of which around 95% were seen once. The ten largest clonotypes hold about 1.7% of the sample.

CD8 naive samples consisted of CD45RO-negative cells that were positively selected for CCR7, yielding a CD45RA+CCR7+ population without TemRA cells. The donors were healthy, HIV-negative adults with no recently reported acute infections or vaccinations. All donors were Caucasian adults living in Nashville, Tennessee, USA. After blood collection by leukapheresis, PBMCs were isolated using Ficoll-Histopaque density gradient centrifugation and then cryopreserved in the vapor phase of liquid nitrogen. Analytical flow cytometry was used to check the purity and quantity of each magnetically sorted T cell population. From each sorted fraction, genomic DNA was isolated and quantified by UV absorbance on a Nanodrop 2000c. In the case of this clone: Its antigen has not been determined. Nothing much larger sits one base from this clone, and base qualities are not available.

The trim is 5 bases for V and 7 bases for J, with a gap of 12 bases between the germline ends. Including cysteine and phenylalanine, the CDR3 has 13 amino acids. Solely the CDR3 DNA is kept, with 39 bases framed from the first base. The germline V gene provides CDR1 SGHVS and CDR2 FQNEAQ. The V and J segments used are TRBV7-8 and TRBJ1-5, with the D gene uncertain. This receptor was obtained from a young man in good health. Some clones in this sample may be carry-over from other donors' samples. Material: naive CD8+ T cells from PBMCs. Sample cell subset or site, as interpreted from the label and publication: CD45RA+CCR7+. The sequenced DNA: TGTGCCAGCAGCCCCCGGACTTGGCAGCCCCAGCATTTT. This translates into CASSPRTWQPQHF.